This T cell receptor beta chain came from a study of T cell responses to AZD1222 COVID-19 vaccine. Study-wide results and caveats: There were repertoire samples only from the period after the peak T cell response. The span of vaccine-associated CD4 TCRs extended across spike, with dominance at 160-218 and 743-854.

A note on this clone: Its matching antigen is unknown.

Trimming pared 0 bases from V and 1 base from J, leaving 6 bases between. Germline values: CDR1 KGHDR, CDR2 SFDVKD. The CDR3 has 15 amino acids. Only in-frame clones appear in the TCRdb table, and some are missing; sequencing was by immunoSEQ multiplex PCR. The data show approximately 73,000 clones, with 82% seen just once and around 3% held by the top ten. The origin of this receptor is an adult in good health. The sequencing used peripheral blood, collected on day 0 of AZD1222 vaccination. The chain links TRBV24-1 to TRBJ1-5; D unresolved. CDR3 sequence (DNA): TGTGCCACCAGTGATTTGCGAGGAAGCAATCAGCCCCAGCATTTT. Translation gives CATSDLRGSNQPQHF.